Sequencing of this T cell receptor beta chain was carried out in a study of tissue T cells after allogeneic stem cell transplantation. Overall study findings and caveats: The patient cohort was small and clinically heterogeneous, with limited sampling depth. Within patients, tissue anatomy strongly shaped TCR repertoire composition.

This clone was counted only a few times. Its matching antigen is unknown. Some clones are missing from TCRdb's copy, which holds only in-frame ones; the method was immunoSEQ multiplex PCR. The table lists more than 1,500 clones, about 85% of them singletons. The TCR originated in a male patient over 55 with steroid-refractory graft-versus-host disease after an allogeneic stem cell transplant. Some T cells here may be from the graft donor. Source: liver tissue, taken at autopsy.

The DNA of the CDR3 is TGTGCCAGCAGCCAAGAATCGTGCGGGAACACTGAAGCTTTCTTT. Translated, it gives CASSQESCGNTEAFF. This rearrangement joins TRBV3-1 (or the pseudogene TRBV3-2) to TRBJ1-1; D not resolved. Per germline, CDR1 LGHDT and CDR2 YNNKEL (reference sequence). This CDR3 spans 15 amino acids. The V end was cut by 0 bases, the J end by 1 base, with 9 bases between.